This T cell receptor beta chain was documented in a study of T cell responses to AZD1222 COVID-19 vaccine. Study-wide points: Baseline testing showed seropositivity in only five to seven AZD1222 recipients. Close to half of spike-specific TCRs reportedly recognize unmutated variant regions. In all cases, repertoires were sampled only after the peak T cell response.

The data were produced by immunoSEQ multiplex PCR, yet TCRdb's version contains in-frame clones alone and is incomplete. Among 95,000 to 150,000 clones listed, approximately 83% were seen once. A remark on this clone: Its antigen is as yet unknown.

The receptor's source is an adult in good health. The source material was peripheral blood, sampled on day 0 of AZD1222 vaccination.

The CDR3 loop is CASSSNSPGSYEQYF. In DNA, the CDR3 is TGTGCCAGCAGTTCGAATTCCCCAGGGTCTTACGAGCAGTACTTC. V gene TRBV6-1 combines with J gene TRBJ2-7, with D maybe TRBD1 (5 bases). The CDR3 loop spans 15 amino acids. The V end lost 5 bases, the J end lost 4 bases, and 18 bases lay between the germline ends. Per germline, CDR1 MNHNS and CDR2 SASEGT.